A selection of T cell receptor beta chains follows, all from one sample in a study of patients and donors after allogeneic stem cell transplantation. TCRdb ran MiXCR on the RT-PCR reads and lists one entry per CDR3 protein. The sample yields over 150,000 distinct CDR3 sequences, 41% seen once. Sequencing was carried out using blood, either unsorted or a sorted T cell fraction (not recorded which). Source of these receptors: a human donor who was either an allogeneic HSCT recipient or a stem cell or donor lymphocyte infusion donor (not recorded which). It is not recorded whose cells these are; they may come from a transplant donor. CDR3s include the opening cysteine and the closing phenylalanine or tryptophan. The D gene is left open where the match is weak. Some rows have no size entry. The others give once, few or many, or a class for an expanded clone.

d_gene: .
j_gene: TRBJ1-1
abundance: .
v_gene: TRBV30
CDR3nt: TGTGCCTGCGGCACAGCCGGGTTTATAGCTTTCTTT
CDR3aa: CACGTAGFIAFF

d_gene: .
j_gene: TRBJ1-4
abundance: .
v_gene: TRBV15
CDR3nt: TGTGCCACCAGCAGAGATCTCGGCGGACCTAATGAAAAACTGTTTTTT
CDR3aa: CATSRDLGGPNEKLFF

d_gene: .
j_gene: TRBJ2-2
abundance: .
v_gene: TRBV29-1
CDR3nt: TGCAGCGTTCTGGTAGCGGACACCGGGGAGCTGTTTTTT
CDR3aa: CSVLVADTGELFF

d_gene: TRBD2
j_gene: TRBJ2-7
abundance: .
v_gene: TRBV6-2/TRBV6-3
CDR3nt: TGTGCCAGCAGTTACCAACTAGCGGGAGGGCCGTACGAGCAGTACTTC
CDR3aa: CASSYQLAGGPYEQYF

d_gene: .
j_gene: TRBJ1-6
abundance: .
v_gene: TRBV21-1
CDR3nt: TGTGCCAGCAGCAAACAGGACAGCTATAATTCACCCCTCCACTTT
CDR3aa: CASSKQDSYNSPLHF

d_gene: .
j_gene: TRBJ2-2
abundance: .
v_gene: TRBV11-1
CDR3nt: TGTGCCAGCAGCTTAGCGGAATATCCCGGGGAGCTGTTTTTT
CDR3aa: CASSLAEYPGELFF

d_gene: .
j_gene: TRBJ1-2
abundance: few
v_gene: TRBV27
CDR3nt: TGTGCCAGCAGTTTAAGTTACGCCTTAGGGACCAACTATGGCTACACCTTC
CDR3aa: CASSLSYALGTNYGYTF

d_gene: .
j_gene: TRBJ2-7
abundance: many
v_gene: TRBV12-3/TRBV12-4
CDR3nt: TGTGCCAGCAGTTTGGACCGTTCCTACGAGCAGTACTTC
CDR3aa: CASSLDRSYEQYF

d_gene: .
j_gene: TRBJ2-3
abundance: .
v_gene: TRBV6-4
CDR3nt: TGTGCCAGCAGTGAGTTGGCGGACTCCACAGATACGCAGTATTTT
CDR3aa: CASSELADSTDTQYF

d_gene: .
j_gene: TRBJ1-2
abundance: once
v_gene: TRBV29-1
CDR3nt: TGCAGCGTTGCGAGGGACATCGCTAACTATGGCTACACCTTC
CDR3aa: CSVARDIANYGYTF

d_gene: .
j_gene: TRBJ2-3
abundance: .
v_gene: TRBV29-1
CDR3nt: TGCAGCGTTGATGTTAGCGTAGATACGCAGTATTTT
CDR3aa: CSVDVSVDTQYF